This T cell receptor beta chain was observed in a study of shared clonotypes between healthy human individuals. The germline V gene encodes CDR1 MNHEY and CDR2 SMNVEV (reference sequence). Deletions cut 4 bases from V and 1 base from J, with 10 bases between. This CDR3 has 14 residues. The authors distributed each subset's genomic DNA evenly over several immunoSEQ plates. The protocol was immunoSEQ multiplex PCR, while the TCRdb copy is restricted to in-frame clones and leaves out a portion. The sample lists roughly 500,000 clones, approximately 84% seen once, with approximately 12% in the top ten. The specimen sequenced was PBMCs. The TCR originated in a woman between 40 and 55 years old in good health. Some clones in this sample may be carry-over from other donors' samples. The gene calls are TRBV27 and TRBJ2-5, with D maybe TRBD1 (5 bases). The CDR3 reads CASSYRQSQETQYF. The CDR3 bases are TGTGCCAGCAGTTACCGACAGAGCCAAGAGACCCAGTACTTC.